This T cell receptor (beta chain) emerged from a study of regulatory T cells in long-lasting Graves disease. The study's findings and limits: Persistent Graves' patients showed a TCR diversity that was lower than that of newly diagnosed ones. TRBV28 was favored in persistent disease, as were TRBJ1-2 and TRBJ2-5.

CDR3 length: 14 residues. V shed 6 bases and J 5 bases; nucleotides not matched to a gene: 8. Comments on this clonotype: Its matching antigen is unknown.

To make TCR beta libraries, researchers used iRepertoire HTBI primers and Arm-PCR of CDR3 regions. TCRdb re-derived calls from the multiplex PCR reads in MiXCR, one entry per CDR3 protein. There are nearly 350,000 distinct CDR3 sequences in the sample; about 20% occur only once, and less than 35% lies in the top ten. The time point is: persistent/refractory GD, antithyroid drugs over 5 years with positive TRAb. Generation of the TCR library employed RNA extracted from PBMCs. The clonotype comes from a female donor with Graves disease. Sequencing used peripheral blood mononuclear cells (PBMCs), obtained when the disease was refractory, from a patient treated with antithyroid drugs. V and J are TRBV12-3 or TRBV12-4 and TRBJ2-7; 9 bases are shared with TRBD1. The CDR3 nucleotides are TGTGCCAGCAGCCGGGACAGGGCTAGAAACGAGCAGTACTTC. It yields the protein CASSRDRARNEQYF.